The next 11 T cell receptor beta chains were all read from a single sample in a study of blood T cell repertoires in COVID-19. Data came from immunoSEQ multiplex PCR; TCRdb stores just in-frame clones and leaves some out. The sample consists of a few hundred thousand clones, approximately 90% of them appearing once. What was sequenced was PBMCs or T cells enriched from blood (not recorded which). The source of these receptors is a woman aged 40 to 50 who had been exposed to COVID-19.

This clone occurred once. CDR3 residues: CASSDGDRYNEKLFF. CDR3 DNA: TGTGCCAGCAGTGACGGGGACAGGTATAATGAAAAACTGTTTTTT. This chain joins TRBV6-1 and TRBJ1-4; 8 nucleotides agree with TRBD1. Germline CDR1 and CDR2: MNHNS and SASEGT. The CDR3 length is 15 residues. Unmatched junction bases numbered 4, after V lost 3 bases and J lost 4 bases.

This clone appeared once. The V and J genes are TRBV7-2 and TRBJ2-4, with D tentatively TRBD2 (6 bases). Germline lookup yields CDR1 SGHTA and CDR2 FQGNSA. The V end lost 5 bases, the J end lost 2 bases, and 10 bases lay between the germline ends. This CDR3 is built from 14 residues. The DNA for the CDR3 is TGTGCCAGCAGCCTAAGGGACTCCAAAAACATTCAGTACTTC. This sequence encodes CASSLRDSKNIQYF.

A word on this clone: Other DNA sequences of this sample code for an identical CDR3. The chain joins TRBV7-9 to TRBJ1-1; D is unresolved. CDR3 length: 14 residues. The germline CDR1 and CDR2 sequences are SEHNR and FQNEAQ (reference sequence). Trimming removed 3 bases from V and 4 bases from J, with 12 bases in between. The DNA for the CDR3 is TGTGCCAGCAGCTTCACCGGAGGCGGCACTGAAGCTTTCTTT. Translated: CASSFTGGGTEAFF.

The chain is built from TRBV24-1 and TRBJ2-2, with a possible D match to TRBD2 (5 bases). CDR3 length: 14 amino acids. CDR1 KGHDR and CDR2 SFDVKD come from the germline V gene. V was trimmed by 3 bases and J by 10 bases, leaving 14 bases between them. The CDR3 region is CATSDPMTIEELFF. The CDR3 DNA follows: TGTGCCACCAGTGATCCAATGACTATTGAGGAGCTGTTTTTT.

The chain recombines TRBV9 with TRBJ1-3; D gene ambiguous. The CDR3 length is 16 residues. V lost 4 bases and J lost 4, with 18 bases in between. Germline V gives CDR1 SGDLS, CDR2 YYNGEE. This CDR3 reads CASSRTRGLGGNTIYF. The DNA of the CDR3 is TGTGCCAGCAGCCGAACCCGAGGGCTGGGGGGAAACACCATATATTTT.

This chain connects TRBV5-1 to TRBJ1-3; maybe TRBD1 (5 bases). CDR3 size: 18 residues. The V and J ends lost 0 bases and 0 bases respectively, with 16 bases between them. Germline V gene data show CDR1 as SGHRS and CDR2 as YFSETQ. The DNA of the CDR3 is TGCGCCAGCAGCTTGGATCTGGGCAGGGCCCACTCTGGAAACACCATATATTTT. This gives the protein CASSLDLGRAHSGNTIYF.

V usage is TRBV4-2 and J usage is TRBJ1-2, with D hard to call. CDR1 is LGHNA, CDR2 YNFKEQ, per germline. The CDR3 runs to 16 residues. V lost 0 bases and J lost 0, with 11 bases in between. CDR3 sequence: CASSQDLQNPNYGYTF. The CDR3 DNA is TGTGCCAGCAGCCAAGATCTCCAGAACCCTAACTATGGCTACACCTTC.

This chain links TRBV5-4 with TRBJ1-1; TRBD1 matches 8 bases. Looked up from germline, CDR1 is SGHNT and CDR2 is YYREEE (reference sequence). V shed 5 bases, J shed 6 bases, and the junction held 12 bases outside the gene matches. The CDR3 spans 15 residues. The CDR3 DNA follows: TGTGCCAGCAGACGCTCCGGGACAGGTCCTTCTGAAGCTTTCTTT. Its protein is CASRRSGTGPSEAFF.

CDR3 region: CASSPTGSGNSYEQYF. In nucleotides, the CDR3 is TGTGCCAGCAGCCCAACCGGTAGCGGGAACTCCTACGAGCAGTACTTC. The chain employs TRBV5-5 and TRBJ2-7; TRBD2 matches 8 bases. Germline CDR1 is SGHKS and CDR2 is YYEKEE (reference sequence). CDR3 length: 16 residues. V was clipped by 4 bases and J by 0 bases; unmatched bases: 9.

The genes are TRBV18 and TRBJ1-5; D is possibly TRBD1 (6 bases). V was shortened by 0 bases and J by 9 bases, with 15 bases between the two germline ends. The CDR3 is 15 amino acids. Per germline, CDR1 KGHSH and CDR2 LQKENI. The DNA of the CDR3 is TGTGCCAGCTCACCACCGGGAGTACAGGGCTCGCCCCAGCATTTT. Translating gives CASSPPGVQGSPQHF.

The sample holds one count of this clone. The chain joins TRBV7-2 to TRBJ1-2; D possibly corresponds to TRBD1 (6 bases). Trimming stripped 6 bases from V and 2 bases from J, with 13 bases between. Germline CDR1 is SGHTA and CDR2 is FQGNSA. CDR3 size: 14 residues. The CDR3 sequence is CASSFATGNYGYTF. The DNA of the CDR3 is TGTGCCAGCAGTTTCGCGACAGGAAACTATGGCTACACCTTC.